The 24 T cell receptor beta chains in this list originate from one sample, sequenced in a study of shared clonotypes between healthy human individuals. This table comes from immunoSEQ multiplex PCR, and its TCRdb copy is limited to in-frame clones, with some not included. The sample records 2 million to 2.5 million clones, roughly 92% being singletons. The sample consisted of naive CD4+ T cells from PBMCs. Subset in this sample: CD45RA+ positively selected. Receptors were obtained from a man between 18 and 35 years old in good health. Some clones in this sample may be carry-over from other donors' samples.

About this clone: This sample also contains other DNA sequences that code for the same CDR3. This chain uses TRBV5-4 with TRBJ1-4; D perhaps matches TRBD1 (5 bases). This CDR3 contains 15 residues. Germline CDR1 is SGHNT and CDR2 is YYREEE (reference sequence). V dropped 3 bases and J dropped 0 bases, with 9 bases sitting between them. CDR3 in amino acids: CASSSGGATNEKLFF. CDR3 nucleotides: TGTGCCAGCAGCTCGGGGGGGGCAACTAATGAAAAACTGTTTTTT.

The chain has TRBV7-3 and TRBJ1-2; D ambiguous. CDR1 and CDR2 (germline): SGHTA, FQGTGA. This CDR3 comprises 13 residues. The V end lost 5 bases, the J end lost 8 bases, and 15 bases lay between the germline ends. The CDR3 loop reads CASSRGSLEGYTF. CDR3 sequence (DNA): TGTGCCAGCAGCCGGGGAAGTCTGGAGGGCTACACCTTC.

The gene calls are TRBV11-2 and TRBJ2-5, with unresolved D. This CDR3 has 14 amino acids. Deletions cut 1 base from V and 4 bases from J, with 10 bases between. The V gene's germline CDR1 is SGHAT and CDR2 FQNNGV. The CDR3 sequence: CASSLGFAPETQYF. The CDR3 bases are TGTGCCAGCAGCTTAGGATTTGCACCAGAGACCCAGTACTTC.

The table lists this clone with a count of one. This chain connects TRBV30 to TRBJ1-3; D may be TRBD1 (6 bases). The CDR3 consists of 14 residues. The V and J ends lost 5 bases and 0 bases respectively, with 11 bases between them. CDR1 is GTSNPN, CDR2 SVGIG, per germline (reference sequence). This chain's CDR3 is CAWGTGTSGNTIYF. The DNA of the CDR3 is TGTGCCTGGGGTACAGGGACCTCTGGAAACACCATATATTTT.

The V call is TRBV13, the J call TRBJ2-7; 7 bases align to TRBD1. CDR3 size: 14 residues. Per germline, CDR1 PRHDT and CDR2 FYEKMQ (reference sequence). V dropped 6 bases and J dropped 2; count of bases not matched to a gene: 7. CDR3 region: CASRTSGTAYEQYF. The CDR3 DNA sequence: TGTGCCAGCAGGACATCCGGGACAGCCTACGAGCAGTACTTC.

This chain links TRBV6-6 with TRBJ2-4; 9 bases align to TRBD1. V shed 8 bases and J 6 bases; nucleotides not matched to a gene: 2. CDR3 length: 12 amino acids. CDR1 is MNHNY and CDR2 is SVGAGI in the germline V gene (reference sequence). CDR3 residues: CASLGQGNIQYF. In nucleotides, the CDR3 is TGTGCCAGCTTGGGACAGGGAAACATTCAGTACTTC.

V usage is TRBV2 and J usage is TRBJ1-3, with no clear D. The ends were cut back, 11 bases at V and 0 bases at J, with 17 bases in the middle. The CDR3 consists of 15 residues. Germline V gives CDR1 SNHLY, CDR2 FYNNEI. CDR3 in DNA: TGTGCCGGCGCAACAGACGGCTACTCTGGAAACACCATATATTTT. Its protein product is CAGATDGYSGNTIYF.

As for this clone: Other DNA sequences from this sample encode an identical CDR3 as well. This chain uses TRBV28 with TRBJ1-1; no reliable D call. V dropped 7 bases and J dropped 0 bases, with 3 bases sitting between them. The CDR3 totals 11 residues. Germline loops: CDR1 MDHEN, CDR2 SYDVKM. In DNA form, the CDR3 reads TGTGCCAGCATCTTGAACACTGAAGCTTTCTTT. This encodes CASILNTEAFF.

The chain has TRBV28 and TRBJ2-1, with D uncertain. Germline lookup yields CDR1 MDHEN and CDR2 SYDVKM. Trimming left V 3 bases short and J 0 bases short, with 6 bases between. The CDR3 is made up of 14 amino acids. This CDR3 is CASSLLSSYNEQFF. CDR3 DNA: TGTGCCAGCAGTTTGTTAAGCTCCTACAATGAGCAGTTCTTC.

The CDR3 nucleotides read TGTGCCAGCAGAGGGACAGGGTCCTACAATGAGCAGTTCTTC. Encoded protein: CASRGTGSYNEQFF. V and J are TRBV5-6 and TRBJ2-1; 9 bases fit TRBD1. J was trimmed by 1 base and V by 5 bases; bases with no gene match: 1. There are 14 residues in the CDR3. Germline loops: CDR1 SGHDT, CDR2 YYEEEE.

The chain employs TRBV7-2 and TRBJ2-7; TRBD2 matches at 10 bases. Germline V lookup: CDR1 SGHTA, CDR2 FQGNSA. Trimming cost V 0 bases and J 4 bases; bases outside gene matches: 6. The CDR3 runs to 16 residues. CDR3: CASSLAGSGREYEQYF. Here the CDR3 DNA reads TGTGCCAGCAGCTTAGCGGGGAGCGGGAGGGAGTACGAGCAGTACTTC.

About this clone itself: A read error likely explains this, since a far larger clone differs by one base. V usage is TRBV5-1 and J usage is TRBJ2-3; D call uncertain. Germline CDR1 reads SGHRS; CDR2 reads YFSETQ. This CDR3 has 13 amino acids. Trimming pared 0 bases from V and 2 bases from J, leaving 4 bases between. DNA for the CDR3: TGCGCCAGCAGCTTGGAGGTCACAGATACGCAGTATTTT. It encodes CASSLEVTDTQYF. Combining the CDR3 with reference TRBV5-1 and TRBJ2-3 gives the whole variable domain KAGVTQTPRYLIKTRGQQVTLSCSPISGHRSVSWYQQTPGQGLQFLFEYFSETQRNKGNFPGRFSGRQFSNSRSEMNVSTLELGDSALYLCASSLEVTDTQYFGPGTRLTVL.

The V and J genes are TRBV7-9 and TRBJ1-1; no definite D call. Germline CDR1 and CDR2: SEHNR and FQNEAQ (reference sequence). This CDR3 region has 13 residues. The V gene lost 5 bases and the J gene lost 3 bases, with 10 bases spanning the gap. The CDR3 DNA reads TGTGCCAGCAGCCGGCGGGAATACACTGAAGCTTTCTTT. The encoded protein is CASSRREYTEAFF.

The chain carries TRBV4-3 and TRBJ1-1; the D is unclear. The CDR3 extends over 16 amino acids. V shed 1 base and J shed 0 bases, with 12 bases lying between them. CDR1 is LGHNA, CDR2 YSLEER, per germline. For the CDR3, the DNA is TGCGCCAGCAGCCAAGGTTTCCCCCAGGTGAACACTGAAGCTTTCTTT. As protein: CASSQGFPQVNTEAFF.

In the case of this clone: Other DNA sequences from this sample encode an identical CDR3 as well. This chain uses TRBV29-1 with TRBJ2-6; D not resolved. The V gene lost 6 bases and the J gene lost 2 bases, with 5 bases spanning the gap. The length of the CDR3 is 12 residues. Per germline, CDR1 SQVTM and CDR2 ANQGSEA. The CDR3 protein is CSVGTGANVLTF. The CDR3, as DNA: TGCAGCGTGGGGACTGGGGCCAACGTCCTGACTTTC.

A few counts support this clone. The J gene is TRBJ2-2, the V gene TRBV28, with D unresolved. Trimming removed 2 bases at V and 4 bases at J, with 5 bases between. Germline V gene data show CDR1 as MDHEN and CDR2 as SYDVKM. The CDR3 runs to 13 residues. CDR3 in amino acids: CASSLTVTGELFF. CDR3 in DNA: TGTGCCAGCAGTTTAACGGTCACCGGGGAGCTGTTTTTT.

The rearrangement links TRBV29-1 to TRBJ2-3, with D unclear. Germline V gives CDR1 SQVTM, CDR2 ANQGSEA. V gave up 3 bases and J gave up 0 bases, with 10 bases separating them. This CDR3 comprises 14 residues. DNA for the CDR3: TGCAGCGTTGATGGCGTTACGAGCACAGATACGCAGTATTTT. Protein: CSVDGVTSTDTQYF.

A single count supports this clone. The chain employs TRBV5-4 and TRBJ2-2; perhaps TRBD2 as D (5 bases). The CDR3 consists of 18 residues. Germline CDR1 SGHNT, CDR2 YYREEE (reference sequence). The V gene lost 0 bases and the J gene lost 1 base, with 16 bases spanning the gap. Here the CDR3 reads CASSLDGVGIMNTGELFF. Here the CDR3 DNA reads TGTGCCAGCAGCTTGGACGGGGTTGGGATTATGAACACCGGGGAGCTGTTTTTT.

This chain uses TRBV5-1 with TRBJ2-5, with 8 bases identical to TRBD1. CDR1 is SGHRS, CDR2 YFSETQ, per germline. Trimming took 3 bases from V and 5 from J; bases not matched to a gene: 12. The CDR3 totals 16 residues. CDR3: CASSYGQGGRWETQYF. The CDR3 coding sequence is TGCGCCAGCAGCTACGGACAGGGTGGGAGGTGGGAGACCCAGTACTTC.

The rearrangement uses TRBV28 and TRBJ1-4; a possible D gene is TRBD1 (5 bases). V shed 4 bases and J shed 4 bases, with 19 bases lying between them. CDR3 length: 17 amino acids. CDR1 is MDHEN and CDR2 is SYDVKM in the germline V gene. The CDR3 DNA sequence: TGTGCCAGCAGTTCACCGGGCTGGGGCGGCATTAATGAAAAACTGTTTTTT. Protein: CASSSPGWGGINEKLFF.

The genes are TRBV4-1 and TRBJ1-6; TRBD1 might be the D (6 bases). Trimming took 2 bases from V and 0 from J, leaving 14 bases between them. Germline V gene data show CDR1 as MGHRA and CDR2 as YSYEKL. The CDR3 extends over 18 amino acids. This CDR3 is CASSQSWGPSSYNSPLHF. The CDR3 DNA reads as TGCGCCAGCAGCCAATCTTGGGGGCCAAGCTCCTATAATTCACCCCTCCACTTT.

The chain couples TRBV6-5 to TRBJ1-2; the match to TRBD1 covers 7 bases. The junction had 6 bases not matched to a gene; V was cut back by 2 bases and J by 6 bases. In germline, CDR1 is MNHEY, CDR2 SVGAGI. The CDR3 spans 14 residues. The CDR3 bases are TGTGCCAGCAGTTACCGCGGGACAGCCCATGGCTACACCTTC. It specifies CASSYRGTAHGYTF.

The chain couples TRBV2 to TRBJ2-5; D unresolved. The J call could be wrong; TRBJ2-7 is a better fit for the DNA end. Germline CDR1 SNHLY, CDR2 FYNNEI. CDR3 size: 15 residues. CDR3 amino acids: CASTSAAALLNEQYF. The DNA of the CDR3 is TGTGCCAGCACCTCCGCCGCGGCCCTCTTGAACGAGCAGTACTTC.

The chain has TRBV5-1 and TRBJ2-7; 8 bases are shared with TRBD1. The V and J ends lost 4 bases and 1 base, in that order; junction bases with no gene match: 13. The CDR3 runs to 17 residues. CDR1 and CDR2 from the germline V gene are SGHRS and YFSETQ. The CDR3 sequence is CASSGLWSGQESYEQYF. Written as DNA, the CDR3 is TGCGCCAGCAGCGGCTTGTGGTCGGGACAGGAATCCTACGAGCAGTACTTC. Complete variable domain (other parts from reference TRBV5-1 and TRBJ2-7): KAGVTQTPRYLIKTRGQQVTLSCSPISGHRSVSWYQQTPGQGLQFLFEYFSETQRNKGNFPGRFSGRQFSNSRSEMNVSTLELGDSALYLCASSGLWSGQESYEQYFGPGTRLTVT.